This T cell receptor (beta chain) derives from a study of OX40 agonist ivuxolimab in advanced cancers. In the study overall: Past anti-PD-1, anti-PD-L1 or anti-CTLA-4 therapy was accepted, and 40% to 50% had received some.

Of note for this clone: Antigen: not known. One junction end does not reproduce the germline sequence, and a read error may be involved.

Assay: immunoSEQ multiplex PCR; the TCRdb copy retains only in-frame clones and omits some. The profile covers 65,000 to 95,000 clones, with under 90% appearing a single time and 0.45% to 0.65% taken by the ten largest. Peripheral blood came from all dose cohorts at three timepoints. Study outcomes and limitations: Partial responders dosed at 0.1-3.0 mg/kg displayed clonal expansion ranking among the lowest. Fewer expanded clones were found on average in CD4+ than in CD8+ T cells.

This CDR3 has 13 residues. The V gene's germline CDR1 is MNHNY and CDR2 SVGAGI (reference sequence). This sequence joins TRBV6-6 and TRBJ2-1; D might be TRBD2 (5 bases). This TCR derives from an adult with an advanced solid tumor such as melanoma, head and neck, liver or kidney cancer. This specimen consisted of CD4+ or CD8+ T cells sorted from blood, obtained in a trial of the OX40 agonist ivuxolimab. CDR3 sequence (DNA): TGTGCCAGCACCGTTAGCGTGTACAGTGAGCAGTTCTTC. It encodes CASTVSVYSEQFF.